The rows below give T cell receptor beta chains drawn from one sample of a study of blood T cell repertoires in COVID-19. Sequencing was performed with immunoSEQ multiplex PCR; in TCRdb, only in-frame clones are kept and a portion is missing. The sample contains tens of thousands of clones, around 79% of which appear only once. The sequenced sample was peripheral blood. These receptors were taken from a human donor in a cohort sampled during active COVID-19. The CDR3 runs from the conserved cysteine through the conserved F or W. The D gene is left open where the match is weak. The size of a clone is reported for some rows only, either as once, few or many, or as a class for expanded clones.

CDR3	DNA	D	length	size	V	J
CAWSGRRLAERHNEQFF	TGTGCCTGGAGTGGTCGCCGACTAGCGGAGCGACACAATGAGCAGTTCTTC	TRBD2	17	NA	TRBV30	TRBJ2-1
CAWTRGSKTDTQYF	TGTGCCTGGACTCGCGGGAGTAAGACAGATACGCAGTATTTT	TRBD2	14	NA	TRBV30	TRBJ2-3
CAAFRGPPYEQYF	TGTGCCGCCTTCAGGGGGCCCCCCTACGAGCAGTACTTC	TRBD1	13	few	TRBV24-1	TRBJ2-7
CASSIRGERDGYTF	TGCGCCAGCAGCATAAGGGGAGAGCGGGATGGCTACACCTTC	NA	14	NA	TRBV5-1	TRBJ1-2
CASSDGTSGNEQFF	TGTGCCAGCAGTGACGGGACTAGCGGCAATGAGCAGTTCTTC	TRBD2	14	few	TRBV6-4	TRBJ2-1
CATSHRDRATDTQYF	TGTGCCACCAGTCACCGGGACAGGGCAACAGATACGCAGTATTTT	TRBD1	15	NA	TRBV24-1	TRBJ2-3
CASSSFGGFDQPQHF	TGTGCCAGCAGCTCATTCGGAGGGTTTGATCAGCCCCAGCATTTT	NA	15	NA	TRBV9	TRBJ1-5
CASSSIQGVGGYTF	TGTGCCAGCAGTTCGATACAGGGTGTTGGGGGCTACACCTTC	NA	14	NA	TRBV28	TRBJ1-2
CSSNGQEGTEAFF	TGCAGCTCTAACGGACAGGAAGGGACCGAAGCTTTCTTT	TRBD1	13	NA	TRBV29-1	TRBJ1-1
CASSSGGAYMEQYF	TGTGCCAGCAGCTCAGGGGGCGCTTATATGGAGCAGTACTTC	TRBD1	14	NA	TRBV27	TRBJ2-7
CASSLGRGRVEAFF	TGTGCCAGCAGCTTAGGCAGGGGGCGTGTTGAAGCTTTCTTT	TRBD1	14	NA	TRBV7-2	TRBJ1-1
CASSSRTGKYGYTF	TGTGCCAGCAGCTCGAGGACAGGGAAGTATGGCTACACCTTC	TRBD1	14	few	TRBV7-2	TRBJ1-2
CASSIGGSYEQYF	TGTGCCAGCAGCATAGGGGGATCCTACGAGCAGTACTTC	NA	13	NA	TRBV21-1	TRBJ2-7
CASSSGQDRSGNTIYF	TGCGCCAGCAGCTCGGGACAGGACCGATCTGGAAACACCATATATTTT	TRBD1	16	once	TRBV5-1	TRBJ1-3
CASSQGTSGRAKNIQYF	TGTGCCAGCAGCCAAGGGACTAGCGGGAGAGCCAAAAACATTCAGTACTTC	TRBD2	17	NA	TRBV3-1/TRBV3-2	TRBJ2-4
CASSGRIRGKETQYF	TGTGCCAGCAGTGGACGAATTAGGGGGAAAGAGACCCAGTACTTC	NA	15	NA	TRBV27	TRBJ2-5
CATSRGDRGGYTF	TGTGCCACCAGCAGGGGGGACAGGGGTGGCTACACCTTC	TRBD1	13	NA	TRBV15	TRBJ1-2
CASSYRGLDTQYF	TGTGCCAGCAGCTACAGGGGGCTGGATACGCAGTATTTT	TRBD1	13	NA	TRBV7-8	TRBJ2-3
CATSDPLAGGRNEQFF	TGTGCCACCAGTGACCCCCTAGCGGGAGGGCGGAATGAGCAGTTCTTC	TRBD2	16	NA	TRBV24-1	TRBJ2-1
CASSPQGAWGYTF	TGTGCCAGCAGCCCACAGGGGGCGTGGGGCTACACCTTC	TRBD1	13	NA	TRBV7-9	TRBJ1-2
CASRSMARGERDEQYF	TGTGCCAGCCGATCAATGGCCCGGGGGGAGCGCGACGAGCAGTACTTC	TRBD2	16	NA	TRBV5-4	TRBJ2-7
CASSQVDRDWTTYEQYF	TGCGCCAGCAGCCAAGTTGATCGGGACTGGACCACTTACGAGCAGTACTTC	NA	17	NA	TRBV4-3	TRBJ2-7
CASSLGQTNTEAFF	TGTGCCAGCAGCTTAGGACAGACGAACACTGAAGCTTTCTTT	NA	14	NA	TRBV11-2	TRBJ1-1
CASRAGGRSSTDTQYF	TGTGCCAGCAGAGCGGGAGGCCGAAGCAGCACAGATACGCAGTATTTT	TRBD2	16	NA	TRBV28	TRBJ2-3
CASSLAPPVNYEQYF	TGTGCCAGCAGCTTAGCCCCCCCGGTAAACTACGAGCAGTACTTC	NA	15	NA	TRBV7-6	TRBJ2-7
CASSISALTGDAGPQHF	TGTGCCAGTAGTATATCGGCCCTGACAGGAGATGCGGGGCCCCAGCATTTT	NA	17	NA	TRBV19	TRBJ1-5
CASSEGGTWDTQYF	TGTGCCAGCAGTGAAGGAGGCACATGGGATACGCAGTATTTT	NA	14	NA	TRBV6-4	TRBJ2-3
CAWSSRGRSHYGYTF	TGTGCCTGGAGCTCCAGGGGGCGTTCCCACTATGGCTACACCTTC	TRBD1	15	NA	TRBV30	TRBJ1-2
CASSLDRETDTQYF	TGTGCCAGCAGTTTAGACAGGGAAACAGATACGCAGTATTTT	TRBD1	14	few	TRBV6-2/TRBV6-3	TRBJ2-3
CASSPSLTLGNEQFF	TGTGCCAGCTCACCTAGCCTAACCTTGGGCAATGAGCAGTTCTTC	NA	15	NA	TRBV18	TRBJ2-1
CASSFTASGRTTDTQYF	TGTGCCAGCAGCTTCACGGCTAGCGGGAGGACCACAGATACGCAGTATTTT	TRBD2	17	NA	TRBV7-6	TRBJ2-3
CASSDRGYYGYTF	TGTGCCAGCAGCGACCGGGGGTACTATGGCTACACCTTC	NA	13	NA	TRBV7-9	TRBJ1-2
CASLKPGTGDEKLFF	TGTGCCAGCCTCAAACCCGGGACAGGGGATGAAAAACTGTTTTTT	TRBD1	15	few	TRBV6-5	TRBJ1-4
CASSPTTSTDTQYF	TGTGCCAGCAGCCCGACTACTAGCACAGATACGCAGTATTTT	NA	14	NA	TRBV7-2	TRBJ2-3
CATSEPRTGGAGQYF	TGTGCCACCAGTGAACCCCGGACAGGGGGCGCTGGGCAGTACTTC	TRBD1	15	NA	TRBV24-1	TRBJ2-7
CAWSDRGLAQPQHF	TGTGCCTGGAGTGATAGGGGGCTCGCCCAGCCCCAGCATTTT	TRBD1	14	few	TRBV30	TRBJ1-5
CASSYSKIAGRLAGAYEQYF	TGTGCCAGCAGTTACTCGAAAATCGCAGGCCGGCTAGCGGGGGCCTACGAGCAGTACTTC	TRBD2	20	NA	TRBV6-2/TRBV6-3	TRBJ2-7
CASSELDSAAEQYF	TGTGCCAGCAGTGAACTGGACAGTGCAGCCGAGCAGTACTTC	NA	14	NA	TRBV6-1	TRBJ2-7
CASSLMRTSGSRSYEQYF	TGTGCCAGCAGTTTAATGCGGACTAGCGGGAGCCGATCCTACGAGCAGTACTTC	TRBD2	18	few	TRBV28	TRBJ2-7
CASSSRRVTLNTEAFF	TGTGCCAGCAGCTCCCGGAGGGTAACCCTGAACACTGAAGCTTTCTTT	NA	16	NA	TRBV6-2/TRBV6-3	TRBJ1-1
CASSPTGGNSYEQYF	TGTGCCAGCAGCCCAACTGGAGGTAATTCCTACGAGCAGTACTTC	NA	15	few	TRBV5-4	TRBJ2-7
CAGGAGTDYNEQFF	TGTGCCGGGGGGGCTGGGACAGACTACAATGAGCAGTTCTTC	NA	14	few	TRBV30	TRBJ2-1
CAISESTGVNYGYTF	TGTGCCATCAGTGAGTCGACAGGGGTAAACTATGGCTACACCTTC	TRBD1	15	NA	TRBV10-3	TRBJ1-2
CASSFLSEVQYF	TGTGCCAGCAGTTTTTTGTCGGAGGTCCAGTACTTC	NA	12	NA	TRBV28	TRBJ2-5
CASSGSGGTGELFF	TGTGCCAGCAGTGGGTCAGGTGGAACCGGGGAGCTGTTTTTT	NA	14	once	TRBV2	TRBJ2-2
CASSPSAGASDTQYF	TGTGCCAGCAGCCCCTCAGCGGGAGCGTCAGATACGCAGTATTTT	TRBD2	15	few	TRBV11-3	TRBJ2-3
CASSQPTGDSNQPQHF	TGTGCCAGCAGCCAGCCCACAGGGGACAGCAATCAGCCCCAGCATTTT	TRBD1	16	few	TRBV14	TRBJ1-5
CATRVRDGRSYNEQFF	TGTGCCACCAGAGTAAGGGACGGGAGGTCCTACAATGAGCAGTTCTTC	TRBD2	16	NA	TRBV15	TRBJ2-1
CASSNLREGYNEQFF	TGTGCCAGCAGCAATTTGCGGGAGGGGTACAATGAGCAGTTCTTC	NA	15	NA	TRBV21-1	TRBJ2-1
CASSYDRTGGWATEAFF	TGTGCCAGCAGTTATGATCGTACAGGGGGTTGGGCCACTGAAGCTTTCTTT	TRBD1	17	NA	TRBV6-2/TRBV6-3	TRBJ1-1
CASSPAHGGIVRTDTQYF	TGCGCCAGCAGCCCTGCCCACGGGGGGATCGTTCGCACAGATACGCAGTATTTT	TRBD2	18	NA	TRBV5-1	TRBJ2-3
CASSSDRSDQPQHF	TGCGCCAGCAGTTCGGACAGGTCTGACCAGCCCCAGCATTTT	TRBD1	14	few	TRBV10-1	TRBJ1-5
CASRVQTGFSSPLHF	TGTGCCAGCAGGGTACAGACAGGGTTTAGTTCACCCCTCCACTTT	TRBD1	15	NA	TRBV28	TRBJ1-6
CSVESQGGSTDTQYF	TGCAGCGTTGAAAGTCAGGGAGGTTCCACAGATACGCAGTATTTT	NA	15	NA	TRBV29-1	TRBJ2-3